A single sample is the source of the 18 T cell receptor beta chains below, sequenced in a study of blood T cells in healthy people across ages (dated by TCRdb to between 2015 and 2016). Library method: 5' RACE. Reads for this sample came from an Illumina HiSeq 2500. The second PCR ran for roughly 7 to 11 cycles and used a J-beta primer mix along with a sample-barcoded 5' primer. TCRdb reanalyzed the raw reads on its own, using fastp at Q25 for trimming and MiXCR for clone calling, and kept in-frame beta chains. A single entry per CDR3 protein holds the most common genes and DNA from its merged rows. The sample profile shows 750,000 to 950,000 distinct CDR3 sequences; under 35% of them were found once. Roughly 10% of the sample rests with the top ten. The same sample was also used in a study of T cells of mothers and their children.

Sequences were obtained from blood. Source of these receptors: a woman in her forties in good health.

The gene calls are TRBV3-1 and TRBJ1-1; unclear D gene. Germline V gene data show CDR1 as LGHDT and CDR2 as YNNKEL (reference sequence). Trimming pared 1 base from V and 1 base from J, leaving 10 bases between. This CDR3 has 15 residues. Here the CDR3 reads CASSQVYSSNTEAFF. Written as DNA, the CDR3 is TGTGCCAGCAGCCAAGTATACAGCTCGAACACTGAAGCTTTCTTT. The variable domain in full, completed from reference TRBV3-1 and TRBJ1-1, reads DTAVSQTPKYLVTQMGNDKSIKCEQNLGHDTMYWYKQDSKKFLKIMFSYNNKELIINETVPNRFSPKSPDKAHLNLHINSLELGDSAVYFCASSQVYSSNTEAFFGQGTRLTVV.

Note on this clonotype: This may stem from a read error, because a much larger clone lies one nucleotide away. This chain uses TRBV9 with TRBJ2-7, with a possible D match to TRBD2 (6 bases). Germline V gives CDR1 SGDLS, CDR2 YYNGEE. The V and J ends lost 4 bases and 7 bases respectively, with 18 bases between them. This CDR3 is 14 amino acids long. CDR3 sequence reads: CASSRAGSYNEQYF. The CDR3 DNA follows: TGTGCCAGCAGCAGGGCGGGGTCATACAATGAGCAGTACTTC.

V gene TRBV5-1 combines with J gene TRBJ1-1; no reliable D call. The V end lost 1 base, the J end lost 2 bases, and 9 bases lay between the germline ends. The CDR3 consists of 14 residues. Germline lookup yields CDR1 SGHRS and CDR2 YFSETQ. For the CDR3, the DNA is TGCGCCAGCAGCTTGCCCGGGATTAACACTGAAGCTTTCTTT. This codes for CASSLPGINTEAFF.

The table lists this clonotype with a few counts. Written as DNA, the CDR3 is TGTGCCAGCGGACAGGGGGATGGGACTGAAGCTTTCTTT. This translates into CASGQGDGTEAFF. The J gene is TRBJ1-1, the V gene TRBV6-6, with 10 bases identical to TRBD1. CDR3 length: 13 amino acids. J gave up 5 bases and V 8 bases, and 5 bases lay outside the gene matches. Germline CDR1 MNHNY, CDR2 SVGAGI (reference sequence).

This clonotype was seen many times. The chain links TRBV6-2 or TRBV6-3 to TRBJ2-5; 9 bases line up with TRBD1. The V gene end was trimmed by 5 bases and the J gene end by 2 bases; junction bases not matched to a gene: 9. The length of the CDR3 is 16 residues. Germline values: CDR1 MNHEY, CDR2 SVGEGT. The CDR3 spells CASSPGTGTRQETQYF. The DNA for the CDR3 is TGTGCCAGCAGTCCCGGGACAGGGACTCGACAAGAGACCCAGTACTTC.

As concerns this clonotype: The junction differs from germline at one of its ends, possibly a read error. The chain uses TRBV20-1 and TRBJ2-7, with 9 bases fitting TRBD1. This CDR3 spans 14 amino acids. CDR1 is DFQATT, CDR2 SNEGSKA, per germline (reference sequence). The chain's CDR3 is CSASSRDRVYGQYF. The CDR3 nucleotides read TGCAGTGCTAGCTCAAGGGACAGGGTCTACGGGCAGTACTTC.

In this sample, this clonotype turned up many times. The chain carries TRBV10-3 and TRBJ2-5; TRBD1 might be the D (8 bases). Germline values: CDR1 ENHRY, CDR2 SYGVKD. Trimming removed 9 bases from V and 5 bases from J, with 16 bases in between. This CDR3 region has 13 residues. The CDR3 sequence is CAINTGGDETQYF. The CDR3 DNA is TGTGCCATTAACACAGGGGGGGACGAGACCCAGTACTTC.

This clonotype has just a few counts. The chain recombines TRBV12-3 or TRBV12-4 with TRBJ1-2; D is perhaps TRBD1 (5 bases). CDR3 length: 13 residues. Deletions cut 6 bases from V and 8 bases from J, with 16 bases between. CDR3 sequence: CASRPPGRTGYTF. CDR3 nucleotide sequence: TGTGCCAGCAGGCCTCCGGGACGGACGGGCTACACCTTC.

The chain uses TRBV20-1 and TRBJ1-1, with D perhaps TRBD1 (5 bases). Germline-derived CDR1 and CDR2 are DFQATT and SNEGSKA (reference sequence). The CDR3 contains 13 residues. Trimming removed 6 bases at V and 4 bases at J, with 15 bases between. The CDR3 region is CSAPFRGTTEAFF. Written as DNA, the CDR3 is TGCAGTGCGCCGTTTCGAGGGACCACTGAAGCTTTCTTT.

This CDR3 is CASSPILTKTGAILNQPQHF. The CDR3 bases are TGTGCCAGCAGCCCGATTCTGACCAAGACAGGGGCGATCCTCAATCAGCCCCAGCATTTT. The rearrangement links TRBV28 to TRBJ1-5; 8 nucleotides line up with TRBD1. V lost 6 bases to trimming and J lost 3 bases; unmatched junction nucleotides: 22. The CDR3 has 20 residues. Per the germline V gene, CDR1 is MDHEN and CDR2 is SYDVKM.

Only one count was recorded for this clonotype. The chain has TRBV7-2 and TRBJ1-1; 7 positions match TRBD1. This CDR3 is 16 amino acids long. Trimming cost V 3 bases and J 5 bases; bases outside gene matches: 12. Germline CDR1 and CDR2: SGHTA and FQGNSA. The DNA for the CDR3 is TGTGCCAGCAGCTTTCGGTCACAGGGGAGTAAGACTGAAGCTTTCTTT. Encoded protein: CASSFRSQGSKTEAFF.

This clonotype was seen repeatedly, ten times or more. The chain joins TRBV20-1 to TRBJ2-7, with 8 positions matching TRBD1. The V segment lost 4 bases and the J segment 0 bases; nucleotides outside the gene matches: 2. Germline assignment: CDR1 DFQATT and CDR2 SNEGSKA (reference sequence). There are 13 residues in the CDR3. As DNA, the CDR3 is TGCAGTGCTAACAGGGGGAGCTCCTACGAGCAGTACTTC. It encodes CSANRGSSYEQYF.

The V and J genes are TRBV7-2 and TRBJ2-5, with TRBD1 matching 11 bases. The J call may be incorrect, as the DNA end agrees better with TRBJ2-7. The CDR3 is 16 amino acids. Germline CDR1 and CDR2: SGHTA and FQGNSA. The CDR3 sequence: CASSLSSGTGGYEQYF. DNA for the CDR3: TGTGCCAGCAGCCTCTCTAGCGGGACAGGGGGCTACGAGCAGTACTTC.

This chain links TRBV7-9 with TRBJ2-4; D remains ambiguous. Germline lookup yields CDR1 SEHNR and CDR2 FQNEAQ (reference sequence). This CDR3 has 14 residues. V shed 4 bases and J shed 0 bases, with 7 bases lying between them. The CDR3 coding sequence is TGTGCCAGCAGCTCGGGTCAAGCCAAAAACATTCAGTACTTC. This encodes CASSSGQAKNIQYF.

This clonotype was picked up many times. This chain connects TRBV4-3 to TRBJ2-5; maybe TRBD2 (5 bases). The germline CDR1 and CDR2 sequences are LGHNA and YSLEER. CDR3 length: 15 amino acids. Trimming removed 1 base from V and 2 bases from J, with 11 bases in between. CDR3 sequence: CASSQGRATQETQYF. DNA of the CDR3: TGCGCCAGCAGCCAAGGGCGGGCCACACAAGAGACCCAGTACTTC.

This clonotype was recorded a few times. This chain links TRBV28 with TRBJ2-1, with 12 bases fitting TRBD2. CDR1 is MDHEN and CDR2 is SYDVKM in the germline V gene. The CDR3 runs to 16 residues. V dropped 1 base and J dropped 9; count of bases not matched to a gene: 7. The CDR3 protein is CASSLYLAGGQFEQFF. CDR3 DNA: TGTGCCAGCAGTTTATACCTAGCGGGGGGGCAGTTTGAGCAGTTCTTC. The complete variable domain, with remaining parts taken from reference TRBV28 and TRBJ2-1, reads DVKVTQSSRYLVKRTGEKVFLECVQDMDHENMFWYRQDPGLGLRLIYFSYDVKMKEKGDIPEGYSVSREKKERFSLILESASTNQTSMYLCASSLYLAGGQFEQFFGPGTRLTVL.

The sample holds many counts of this clonotype. This chain joins TRBV10-3 and TRBJ1-4; D may be TRBD1 (5 bases). The CDR3 runs 13 residues. Looked up from germline, CDR1 is ENHRY and CDR2 is SYGVKD. V was clipped by 6 bases and J by 8 bases, with 13 bases between them. This CDR3 reads CAIRGTASEKLFF. CDR3 bases: TGTGCCATCAGGGGGACCGCGAGCGAAAAACTGTTTTTT.

This chain joins TRBV11-2 and TRBJ2-7, with 8 bases aligning to TRBD2. The V segment lost 4 bases and the J segment 5 bases; nucleotides outside the gene matches: 13. CDR1 and CDR2 (germline): SGHAT, FQNNGV. This CDR3 has 16 residues. The CDR3 spells CASSSVRGRGVNEQYF. Here the CDR3 DNA reads TGTGCCAGCAGCTCCGTAAGAGGGCGGGGGGTTAACGAGCAGTACTTC.